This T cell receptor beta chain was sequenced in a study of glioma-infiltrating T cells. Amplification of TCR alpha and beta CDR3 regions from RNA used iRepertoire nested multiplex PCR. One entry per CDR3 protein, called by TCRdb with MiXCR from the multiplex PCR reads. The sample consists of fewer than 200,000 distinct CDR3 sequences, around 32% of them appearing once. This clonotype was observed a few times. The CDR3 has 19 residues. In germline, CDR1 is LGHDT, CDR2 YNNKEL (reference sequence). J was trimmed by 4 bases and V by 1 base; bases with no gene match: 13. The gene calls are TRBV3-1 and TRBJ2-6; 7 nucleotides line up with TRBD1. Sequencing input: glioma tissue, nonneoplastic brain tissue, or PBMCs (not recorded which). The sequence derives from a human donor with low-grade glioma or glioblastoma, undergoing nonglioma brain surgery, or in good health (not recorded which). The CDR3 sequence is CASSQALGQLSFGANVLTF. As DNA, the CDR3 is TGTGCCAGCAGCCAAGCCTTGGGACAGCTATCGTTCGGGGCCAACGTCCTGACTTTC.